This T cell receptor (beta chain) was observed in a study of cytomegalovirus exposure and HLA in healthy donors. The CDR3 loop spans 15 amino acids. Germline trimming cut 0 bases from V and 2 bases from J; bases unmatched to any gene: 4. CDR1 and CDR2 (germline): MNHEY, SMNVEV (reference sequence). Notes on this clone: Its antigen is unidentified.

PCR was performed using 60 Vbeta and 13 Jbeta primers. Sequenced by immunoSEQ multiplex PCR; TCRdb stores in-frame clones only, minus some. Altogether some 200,000 clones are present, around 79% being singletons, with the ten largest covering around 0.4%. General study results and limits: The number of N-insertions in an Asian-associated ancestry cluster was reportedly below the roughly 700-donor mean in a later analysis.

The rearrangement uses TRBV27 and TRBJ2-7; 7 positions agree with TRBD2. Sequencing input: PBMCs. The sequence derives from a male donor in good health and CMV-seropositive. This CDR3 reads CASSLSPGGTYEQYF. The CDR3, as DNA: TGTGCCAGCAGTTTATCCCCGGGGGGTACCTACGAGCAGTACTTC.